The T cell receptor (beta chain) described here comes from a study of T-cell reconstitution after alpha-beta-depleted transplantation in children. The study, taken as a whole, reports: Several hundred rapidly expanded clones from non-depleted graft cells reportedly supplied alpha-beta T cells about two months post-transplant. T-cell numbers and diversity one year post-transplant derived largely from freshly generated T cells.

A TCRbeta library incorporating unique molecular identifiers was prepared. TCRdb fed the PCR reads into MiXCR, producing one record per CDR3 protein. Of about 200,000 distinct CDR3 sequences detected, approximately 6.3% appear once; the ten largest clones hold approximately 5.7%. This clonotype was seen at least ten times. Its antigen is still unknown. Germline V lookup: CDR1 DFQATT, CDR2 SNEGSKA (reference sequence). The length of the CDR3 is 11 residues. Germline trimming cut 3 bases from V and 15 bases from J; bases unmatched to any gene: 6. Here the sequenced sample was PBMCs, taken before TCRalphabeta/CD19-depleted stem cell transplant. The rearrangement links TRBV20-1 to TRBJ2-1, with 9 positions matching TRBD2. This TCR derives from a boy aged 2 to 10 with acute lymphoblastic leukemia, due to receive a stem cell transplant. CDR3 region: CSASRAGGGFF. CDR3 DNA sequence: TGCAGTGCTAGTAGAGCGGGAGGCGGGTTCTTC.